The rows below give T cell receptor beta chains drawn from one sample of a study of Ad26.COV2.S vaccination and SARS-CoV-2 variants. The protocol was immunoSEQ multiplex PCR, while the TCRdb copy is restricted to in-frame clones and leaves out a portion. This table holds about 680,000 clones, around 92% found once. The source material was peripheral blood, sampled in a trial of Ad26.COV2.S vaccine versus placebo. Receptors originate from a person between 18 and 59 years old who received the Ad26.COV2.S COVID-19 vaccine or a placebo. Both conserved end residues are part of each CDR3. D genes are given only for firm matches. Size is omitted from some rows. Given values are once, few, many or a class for expanded clones.

once	TRBV6-6	TRBJ1-6	.	CASSYSAGSSPLHF	TGTGCCAGCAGTTACTCGGCAGGGTCTTCACCCCTCCACTTT
.	TRBV27	TRBJ2-1	TRBD2	CASTASGTYNEQFF	TGTGCCAGCACAGCTAGCGGGACCTACAATGAGCAGTTCTTC
.	TRBV5-1	TRBJ2-5	.	CASSSGTWDQETQYF	TGCGCCAGCAGCTCGGGGACCTGGGACCAAGAGACCCAGTACTTC
.	TRBV19	TRBJ1-1	TRBD1	CATLGQGSEAFF	TGTGCCACCTTAGGACAGGGCTCTGAAGCTTTCTTT
.	TRBV19	TRBJ1-2	TRBD1	CASSIGTGGYTF	TGTGCCAGTAGTATAGGGACAGGGGGCTACACCTTC
.	TRBV7-9	TRBJ2-5	.	CASSPPGPSFGETQYF	TGTGCCAGCAGCCCCCCGGGACCCTCTTTCGGAGAGACCCAGTACTTC
once	TRBV6-1	TRBJ2-1	TRBD2	CASSELTSGNEQFF	TGTGCCAGCAGTGAATTAACTAGCGGGAATGAGCAGTTCTTC
.	TRBV14	TRBJ2-2	TRBD2	CASSQYGGSNTGELFF	TGTGCCAGCAGCCAGTACGGGGGGTCGAACACCGGGGAGCTGTTTTTT
.	TRBV20-1	TRBJ2-3	TRBD2	CSASRAGASTDTQYF	TGCAGTGCTAGTCGAGCGGGGGCGAGCACAGATACGCAGTATTTT
.	TRBV19	TRBJ1-2	TRBD1	CATQPTGQGYSYTF	TGTGCCACACAACCCACGGGACAGGGCTATAGCTACACCTTC
.	TRBV7-9	TRBJ2-7	TRBD2	CASIMTSGNYEQYF	TGTGCCAGCATCATGACTAGCGGGAACTACGAGCAGTACTTC
.	TRBV16	TRBJ2-5	TRBD1	CASSHGDSQETQYF	TGTGCCAGCAGCCATGGGGACAGCCAAGAGACCCAGTACTTC